This section outlines one T cell receptor beta chain sequence together with its context. These data come from a study of blood T cells in healthy people across ages. Sample-barcoded 5' priming and a J-beta primer mix drove a second PCR of about 6 to 11 cycles. Carrying 12 random nucleotides, a template-switch adaptor labeled each individual cDNA molecule. TCRdb reanalysed the 5' RACE reads using MiXCR and keeps one entry per CDR3 protein. The sample lists fewer than 700,000 distinct CDR3 sequences, roughly 43% occurring once. The V end lost 3 bases, the J end lost 0 bases, and 15 bases lay between the germline ends. The germline V gene has CDR1 DFQATT and CDR2 SNEGSKA (reference sequence). This CDR3 is built from 17 residues.

This sequence was found in a man aged 80 or over in good health. The sample taken for sequencing was blood. The chain carries TRBV20-1 and TRBJ2-6, with no clear D. The CDR3 DNA reads as TGCAGTGCTAGTCTAGACGATATTCTCTCTGGGGCCAACGTCCTGACTTTC. Amino acid sequence: CSASLDDILSGANVLTF.